This T cell receptor (beta chain) emerged from a study of PD-L1 blockade in urothelial cancer. Study-level information: Each blood sample yielded a median of approximately 140,000 T cells.

The protocol was immunoSEQ multiplex PCR, while the TCRdb copy is restricted to in-frame clones and leaves out a portion. The table records about 43,000 clones, around 88% of them present only once. Trimming shortened V by 6 bases and J by 3 bases, and 8 bases separated the two germline ends. Germline V CDR1 and CDR2: MDHEN, SYDVKM. This CDR3 is 12 amino acids long. The study, taken as a whole, reports: Survival was better when pretreatment blood TCR clonality fell below the median.

Patients were living with locally advanced or metastatic urothelial carcinoma. On this clone: As yet, its antigen is unknown.

This chain connects TRBV28 to TRBJ1-2; no clear D gene. The specimen was PBMCs, collected around atezolizumab (anti-PD-L1) treatment. The TCR sequence derives from a man of 80 years or more with urothelial cancer. The CDR3 protein is CASSQVDYGYTF. The CDR3 DNA follows: TGTGCCAGCAGCCAGGTGGACTATGGCTACACCTTC.